This passage covers 15 T cell receptor beta chains from one sample sequenced in a study of T-cell reconstitution after alpha-beta-depleted transplantation in children. As it was prepared, the TCRbeta library received unique molecular identifiers. TCRdb re-called the PCR reads through MiXCR, storing one row per CDR3 protein. The sample has approximately 500,000 distinct CDR3 sequences, roughly a tenth seen once. This specimen was PBMCs, taken before TCRalphabeta/CD19-depleted stem cell transplant. All receptors derive from a child aged 2 to 10 with inherited bone marrow failure, due to receive a stem cell transplant.

This clonotype was detected only a few times. The CDR3 loop is CASSFSGMLDMANEKLFF. The CDR3 nucleotides read TGTGCCAGCAGCTTTTCGGGGATGCTGGATATGGCTAATGAAAAACTGTTTTTT. This chain uses TRBV5-4 with TRBJ1-4, with unresolved D. Germline CDR1 and CDR2: SGHNT and YYREEE (reference sequence). CDR3 length: 18 residues. The V and J ends lost 2 bases and 3 bases respectively, with 20 bases between them.

The chain links TRBV12-3 or TRBV12-4 to TRBJ2-7; D is perhaps TRBD2 (6 bases). The ends were cut back, 5 bases at V and 2 bases at J, with 13 bases in the middle. This CDR3 is built from 14 residues. CDR3 DNA sequence: TGTGCCAGCAGTCAGGGACTTACACCCTACGAGCAGTACTTC. It encodes CASSQGLTPYEQYF.

Ten or more counts support this clonotype. This chain's CDR3 is CASSDALRALGEKLFF. The CDR3 DNA reads TGTGCCAGCAGTGATGCCCTCAGGGCCCTTGGTGAAAAACTGTTTTTT. This chain connects TRBV2 to TRBJ1-4; D is possibly TRBD1 (5 bases). The CDR3 has 16 residues. Looked up from germline, CDR1 is SNHLY and CDR2 is FYNNEI. V gave up 3 bases and J gave up 7 bases, with 18 bases separating them.

This sequence joins TRBV15 and TRBJ2-1; 8 bases align to TRBD1. J was trimmed by 7 bases and V by 0 bases; bases with no gene match: 2. This CDR3 contains 14 residues. The germline CDR1 and CDR2 sequences are LNHNV and YYDKDF (reference sequence). CDR3 sequence reads: CATSRDRGQNEQFF. Here the CDR3 DNA reads TGTGCCACCAGCAGAGACAGGGGGCAGAATGAGCAGTTCTTC.

This clonotype has at least ten counts. V gene TRBV20-1 combines with J gene TRBJ2-1; 11 bases agree with TRBD2. Germline-derived CDR1 and CDR2 are DFQATT and SNEGSKA (reference sequence). V lost 6 bases to trimming and J lost 7 bases; unmatched junction nucleotides: 11. This CDR3 region has 15 residues. This CDR3 is CSARISGRADNEQFF. In DNA, the CDR3 is TGCAGTGCCCGAATTAGCGGGAGGGCCGATAATGAGCAGTTCTTC.

This clonotype was counted ten times or more. The chain employs TRBV28 and TRBJ1-5, with D perhaps TRBD1 (5 bases). The CDR3 extends over 14 amino acids. CDR1 and CDR2 (germline): MDHEN, SYDVKM. V was clipped by 4 bases and J by 4 bases, with 11 bases between them. Here the CDR3 reads CASSSGDRNQPQHF. CDR3 in DNA: TGTGCCAGCAGTTCGGGGGACCGTAATCAGCCCCAGCATTTT.

This clonotype was found many times. The chain carries TRBV4-3 and TRBJ2-5; TRBD1 aligns across 7 bases. J was trimmed by 5 bases and V by 0 bases; bases with no gene match: 6. This CDR3 spans 15 amino acids. Germline V lookup: CDR1 LGHNA, CDR2 YSLEER. CDR3 loop: CASSQEQGIWETQYF. CDR3 nucleotide sequence: TGCGCCAGCAGCCAAGAACAGGGGATCTGGGAGACCCAGTACTTC.

In its sample, this clonotype was seen a few times. The chain combines TRBV11-2 with TRBJ1-1, with a tentative D call TRBD1 (5 bases). Trimming stripped 3 bases from V and 4 bases from J, with 12 bases between. Germline CDR1 is SGHAT and CDR2 is FQNNGV. This CDR3 spans 14 amino acids. CDR3 region: CASSFQGSSTEAFF. CDR3 nucleotide sequence: TGTGCCAGCAGCTTCCAGGGTAGTAGCACTGAAGCTTTCTTT.

A note on this clonotype: Just one base apart from a much larger clone, this may be a read error. The chain recombines TRBV20-1 with TRBJ1-5; D is uncertain. This CDR3 is built from 15 residues. CDR1 and CDR2 from the germline V gene are DFQATT and SNEGSKA (reference sequence). Trimming left V 5 bases short and J 4 bases short, with 18 bases between. Written as DNA, the CDR3 is TGCAGTGCTGGTTCGACGGGCCGTAATAATCAGCCCCAGCATTTT. Translated, it gives CSAGSTGRNNQPQHF.

This chain links TRBV19 with TRBJ1-6, with D hard to call. This CDR3 is built from 16 residues. V lost 1 base and J lost 0, with 7 bases in between. Germline V gene sequence: CDR1 LNHDA, CDR2 SQIVND (reference sequence). The CDR3 sequence is CASSIGRSSYNSPLHF. In nucleotides, the CDR3 is TGTGCCAGTAGTATAGGACGGAGCTCCTATAATTCACCCCTCCACTTT.

This clonotype appeared many times. CDR3 nucleotide sequence: TGTGCCAGCAGTTTAGCAGGGGTGGATGGCTACACCTTC. Translation gives CASSLAGVDGYTF. The chain links TRBV28 to TRBJ1-2, with D tentatively TRBD1 (6 bases). V gave up 2 bases and J gave up 6 bases, with 10 bases separating them. CDR3 size: 13 residues. The germline CDR1 and CDR2 sequences are MDHEN and SYDVKM.

Details on this clonotype: A much larger clone differs from this one at a single base, so this may be a read error. This CDR3 is missing its conserved last phenylalanine or tryptophan, likely due to a read error. The chain uses TRBV5-1 and TRBJ1-2, with unresolved D. CDR1 SGHRS and CDR2 YFSETQ come from the germline V gene. Trimming stripped 0 bases from V and 6 bases from J, with 6 bases between. The CDR3 sequence is 12 residues long. The chain's CDR3 is CASSLAGHGYTL. For the CDR3, the DNA is TGCGCCAGCAGCTTGGCGGGCCATGGCTACACCCTC.

In this sample, this clonotype turned up many times. The V call is TRBV3-1, the J call TRBJ2-1; 12 nucleotides align to TRBD2. Germline CDR1 and CDR2: LGHDT and YNNKEL (reference sequence). This CDR3 spans 21 amino acids. V was clipped by 1 base and J by 0 bases; unmatched bases: 13. CDR3 residues: CASSQGGPSGRAASSYNEQFF. The CDR3 bases are TGTGCCAGCAGCCAAGGTGGTCCTAGCGGGAGGGCCGCCAGCTCCTACAATGAGCAGTTCTTC.

This clonotype was found a few times. V usage is TRBV7-9 and J usage is TRBJ2-2, with TRBD1 matching over 9 bases. V lost 0 bases and J lost 1; bases outside the gene matches: 3. The CDR3 is 17 residues long. CDR1 SEHNR and CDR2 FQNEAQ come from the germline V gene (reference sequence). In DNA form, the CDR3 reads TGTGCCAGCAGCTTAGCGAAGGGACAGGGGAACACCGGGGAGCTGTTTTTT. It is translated as CASSLAKGQGNTGELFF.

This clonotype showed up many times. V gene TRBV30 combines with J gene TRBJ2-7; 9 nucleotides line up with TRBD1. The CDR3 is 12 residues long. After removal of 5 bases from V and 4 bases from J, the junction contained 3 bases not matched to a gene. Germline V gives CDR1 GTSNPN, CDR2 SVGIG (reference sequence). CDR3 loop: CAWGTGWYEQYF. DNA for the CDR3: TGTGCCTGGGGGACAGGGTGGTACGAGCAGTACTTC. The full variable domain, completed using reference TRBV30 and TRBJ2-7, is SQTIHQWPATLVQPVGSPLSLECTVEGTSNPNLYWYRQAAGRGLQLLFYSVGIGQISSEVPQNLSASRPQDRQFILSSKKLLLSDSGFYLCAWGTGWYEQYFGPGTRLTVT.